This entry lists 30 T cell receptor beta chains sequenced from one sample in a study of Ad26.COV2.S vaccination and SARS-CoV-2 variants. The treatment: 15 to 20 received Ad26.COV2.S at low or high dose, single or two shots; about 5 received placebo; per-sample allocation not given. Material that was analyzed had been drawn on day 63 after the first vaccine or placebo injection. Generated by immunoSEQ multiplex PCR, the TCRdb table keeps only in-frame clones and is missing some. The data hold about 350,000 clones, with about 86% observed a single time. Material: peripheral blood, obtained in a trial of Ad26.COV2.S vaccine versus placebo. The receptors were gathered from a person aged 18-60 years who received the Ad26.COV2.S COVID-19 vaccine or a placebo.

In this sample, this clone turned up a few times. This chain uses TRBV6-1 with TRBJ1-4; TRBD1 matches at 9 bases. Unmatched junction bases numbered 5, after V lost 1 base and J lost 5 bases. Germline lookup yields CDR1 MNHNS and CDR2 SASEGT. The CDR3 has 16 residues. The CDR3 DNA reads TGTGCCAGCAGTGAAGACAGGGGGCGGATAAATGAAAAACTGTTTTTT. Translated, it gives CASSEDRGRINEKLFF.

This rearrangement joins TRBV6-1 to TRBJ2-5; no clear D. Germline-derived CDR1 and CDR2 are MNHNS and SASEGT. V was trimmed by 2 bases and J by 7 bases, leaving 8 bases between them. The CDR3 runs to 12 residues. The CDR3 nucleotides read TGTGCCAGCAGTGAAACTTCTGGGACCCAGTACTTC. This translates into CASSETSGTQYF.

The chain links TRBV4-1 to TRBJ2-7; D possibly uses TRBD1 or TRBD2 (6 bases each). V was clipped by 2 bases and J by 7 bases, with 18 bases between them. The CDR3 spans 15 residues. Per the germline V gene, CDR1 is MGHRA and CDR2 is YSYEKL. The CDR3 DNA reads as TGCGCCAGCAGCCAACAAAGGGGGGAGGTGGTAGAGCAGTACTTC. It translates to CASSQQRGEVVEQYF.

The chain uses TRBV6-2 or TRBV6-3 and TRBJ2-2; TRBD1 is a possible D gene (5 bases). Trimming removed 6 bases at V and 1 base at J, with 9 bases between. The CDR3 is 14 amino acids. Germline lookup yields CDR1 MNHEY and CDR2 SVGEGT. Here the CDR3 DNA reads TGTGCCAGCAGCCAACAGGTGAACACCGGGGAGCTGTTTTTT. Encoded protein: CASSQQVNTGELFF.

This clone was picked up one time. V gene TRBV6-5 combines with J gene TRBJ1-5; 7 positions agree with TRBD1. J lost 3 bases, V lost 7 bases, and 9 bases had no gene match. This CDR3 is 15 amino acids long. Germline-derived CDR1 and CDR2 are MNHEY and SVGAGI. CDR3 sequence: CASTDLTGINQPQHF. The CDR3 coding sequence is TGTGCCAGCACCGACCTGACAGGGATCAATCAGCCCCAGCATTTT.

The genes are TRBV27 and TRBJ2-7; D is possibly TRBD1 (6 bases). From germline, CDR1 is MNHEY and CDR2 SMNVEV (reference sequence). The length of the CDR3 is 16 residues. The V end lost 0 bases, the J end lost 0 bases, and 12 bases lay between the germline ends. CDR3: CASSLSGAGSSYEQYF. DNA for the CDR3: TGTGCCAGCAGTTTATCGGGGGCAGGGAGCTCCTACGAGCAGTACTTC.

The DNA of the CDR3 is TGCGCCAGCAGTGGAGGCACGACCTACAATGAGCAGTTCTTC. Its protein product is CASSGGTTYNEQFF. The chain employs TRBV10-1 and TRBJ2-1, with D uncertain. The germline V and J ends were trimmed by 4 bases and 2 bases, with 9 bases remaining between them. Germline CDR1 WNHNN, CDR2 SYGVQD (reference sequence). The CDR3 loop spans 14 amino acids.

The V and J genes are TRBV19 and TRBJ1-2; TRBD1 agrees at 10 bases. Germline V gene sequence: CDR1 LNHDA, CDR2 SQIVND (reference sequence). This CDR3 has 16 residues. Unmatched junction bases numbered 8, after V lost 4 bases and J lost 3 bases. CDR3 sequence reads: CASSTRQGAGYYGYTF. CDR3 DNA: TGTGCCAGTAGTACACGACAGGGGGCAGGATACTATGGCTACACCTTC.

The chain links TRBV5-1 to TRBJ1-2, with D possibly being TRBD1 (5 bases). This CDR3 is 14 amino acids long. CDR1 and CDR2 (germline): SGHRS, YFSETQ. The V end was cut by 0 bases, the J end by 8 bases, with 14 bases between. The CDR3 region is CASSLGQSLGGYTF. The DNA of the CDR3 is TGCGCCAGCAGCTTGGGACAGTCCCTGGGGGGCTACACCTTC.

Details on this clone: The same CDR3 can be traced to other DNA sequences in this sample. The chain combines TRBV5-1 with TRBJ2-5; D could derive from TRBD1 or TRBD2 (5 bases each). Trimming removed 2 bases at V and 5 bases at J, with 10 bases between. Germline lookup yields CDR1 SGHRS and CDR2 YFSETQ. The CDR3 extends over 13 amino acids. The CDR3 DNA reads TGCGCCAGCAGCTTAGAGGGACGGGAGACCCAGTACTTC. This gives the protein CASSLEGRETQYF.

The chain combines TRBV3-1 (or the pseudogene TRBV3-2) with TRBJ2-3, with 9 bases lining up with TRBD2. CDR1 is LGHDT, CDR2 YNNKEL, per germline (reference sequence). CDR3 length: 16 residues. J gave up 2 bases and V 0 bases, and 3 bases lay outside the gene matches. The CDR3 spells CASSQDSGGPTDTQYF. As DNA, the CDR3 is TGTGCCAGCAGCCAAGATAGCGGGGGACCCACAGATACGCAGTATTTT.

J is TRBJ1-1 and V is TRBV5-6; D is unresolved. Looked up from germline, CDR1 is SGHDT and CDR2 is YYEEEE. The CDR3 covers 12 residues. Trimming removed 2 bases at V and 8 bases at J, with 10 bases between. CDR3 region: CASSLGWREAFF. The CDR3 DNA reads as TGTGCCAGCAGCTTAGGGTGGCGGGAAGCTTTCTTT.

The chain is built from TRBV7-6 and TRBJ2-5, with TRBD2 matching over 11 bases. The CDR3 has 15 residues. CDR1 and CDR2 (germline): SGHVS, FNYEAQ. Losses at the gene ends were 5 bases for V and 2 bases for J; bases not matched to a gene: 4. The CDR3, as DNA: TGTGCCAGCAGCGGTAGCGGGGGGGTTCAAGAGACCCAGTACTTC. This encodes CASSGSGGVQETQYF.

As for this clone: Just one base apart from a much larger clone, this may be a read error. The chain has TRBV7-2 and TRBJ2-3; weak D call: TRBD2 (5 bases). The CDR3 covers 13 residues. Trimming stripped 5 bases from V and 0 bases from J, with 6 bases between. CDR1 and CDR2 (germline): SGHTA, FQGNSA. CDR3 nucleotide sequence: TGTGCCAGCAGCGCGGGTAGCACAGATACGCAGTATTTT. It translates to CASSAGSTDTQYF.

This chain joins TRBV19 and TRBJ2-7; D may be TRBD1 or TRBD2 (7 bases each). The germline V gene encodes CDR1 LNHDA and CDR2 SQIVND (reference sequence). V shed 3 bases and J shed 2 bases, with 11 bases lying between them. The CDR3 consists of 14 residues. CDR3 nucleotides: TGTGCCAGTAGTATGTCAGGGGGGGCCTACGAGCAGTACTTC. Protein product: CASSMSGGAYEQYF.

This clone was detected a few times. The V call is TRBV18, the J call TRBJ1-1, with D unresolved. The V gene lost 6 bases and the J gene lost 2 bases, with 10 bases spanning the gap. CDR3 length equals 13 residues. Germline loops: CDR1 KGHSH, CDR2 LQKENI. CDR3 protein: CASSAGSNTEAFF. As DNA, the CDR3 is TGTGCCAGCTCGGCCGGATCTAACACTGAAGCTTTCTTT.

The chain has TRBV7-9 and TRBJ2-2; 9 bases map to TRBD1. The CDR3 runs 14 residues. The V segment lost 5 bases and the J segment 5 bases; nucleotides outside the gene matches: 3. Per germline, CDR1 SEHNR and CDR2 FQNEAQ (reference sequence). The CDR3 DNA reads TGTGCCAGCAGCACCGGGACAGGGACCGGGGAGCTGTTTTTT. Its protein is CASSTGTGTGELFF.

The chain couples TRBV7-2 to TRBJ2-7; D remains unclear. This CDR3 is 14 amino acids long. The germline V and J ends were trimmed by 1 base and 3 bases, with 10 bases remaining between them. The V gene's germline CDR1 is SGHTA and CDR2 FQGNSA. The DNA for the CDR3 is TGTGCCAGCAGCTTAGGGCTCGGATTCTACGAGCAGTACTTC. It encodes CASSLGLGFYEQYF. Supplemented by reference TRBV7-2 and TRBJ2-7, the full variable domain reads GAGVSQSPSNKVTEKGKDVELRCDPISGHTALYWYRQSLGQGLEFLIYFQGNSAPDKSGLPSDRFSAERTGGSVSTLTIQRTQQEDSAVYLCASSLGLGFYEQYFGPGTRLTVT.

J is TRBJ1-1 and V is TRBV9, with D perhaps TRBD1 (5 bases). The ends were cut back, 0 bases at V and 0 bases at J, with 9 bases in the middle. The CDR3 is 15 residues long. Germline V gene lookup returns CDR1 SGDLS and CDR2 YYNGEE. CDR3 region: CASSVDGGVNTEAFF. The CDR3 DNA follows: TGTGCCAGCAGCGTAGACGGAGGGGTGAACACTGAAGCTTTCTTT. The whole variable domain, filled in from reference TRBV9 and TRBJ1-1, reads DSGVTQTPKHLITATGQRVTLRCSPRSGDLSVYWYQQSLDQGLQFLIQYYNGEERAKGNILERFSAQQFPDLHSELNLSSLELGDSALYFCASSVDGGVNTEAFFGQGTRLTVV.

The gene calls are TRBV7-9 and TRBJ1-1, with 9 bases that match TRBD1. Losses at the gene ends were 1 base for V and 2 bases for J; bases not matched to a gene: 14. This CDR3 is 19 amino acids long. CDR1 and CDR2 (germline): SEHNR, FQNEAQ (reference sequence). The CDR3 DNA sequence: TGTGCCAGCAGCTTAGTTAGGCTTCTCACAGGGGGCGAAAACACTGAAGCTTTCTTT. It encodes CASSLVRLLTGGENTEAFF.

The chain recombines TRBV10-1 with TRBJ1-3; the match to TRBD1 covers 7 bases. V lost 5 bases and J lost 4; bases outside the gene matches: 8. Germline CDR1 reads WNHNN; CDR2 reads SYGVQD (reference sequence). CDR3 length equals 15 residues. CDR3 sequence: CASSPATGMGNTIYF. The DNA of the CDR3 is TGCGCCAGCAGTCCCGCGACAGGGATGGGAAACACCATATATTTT.

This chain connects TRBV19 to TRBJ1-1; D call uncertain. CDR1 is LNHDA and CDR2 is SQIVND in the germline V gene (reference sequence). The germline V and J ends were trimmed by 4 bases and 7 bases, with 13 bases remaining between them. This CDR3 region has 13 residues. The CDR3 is CASSRPTGVEAFF. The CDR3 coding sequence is TGTGCCAGTAGTAGACCCACTGGAGTTGAAGCTTTCTTT.

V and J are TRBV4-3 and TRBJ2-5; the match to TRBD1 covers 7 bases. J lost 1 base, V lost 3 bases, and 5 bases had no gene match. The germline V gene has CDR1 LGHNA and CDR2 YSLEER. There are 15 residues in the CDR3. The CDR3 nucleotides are TGCGCCAGCAGCCAGGAGACAGGGCGCCAAGAGACCCAGTACTTC. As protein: CASSQETGRQETQYF.

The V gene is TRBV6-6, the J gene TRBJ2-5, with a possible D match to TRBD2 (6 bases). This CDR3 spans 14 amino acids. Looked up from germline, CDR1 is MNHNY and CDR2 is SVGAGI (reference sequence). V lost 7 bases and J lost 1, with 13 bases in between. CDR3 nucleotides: TGTGCCAGCACCCGAGGGAGGACCCAAGAGACCCAGTACTTC. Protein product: CASTRGRTQETQYF.

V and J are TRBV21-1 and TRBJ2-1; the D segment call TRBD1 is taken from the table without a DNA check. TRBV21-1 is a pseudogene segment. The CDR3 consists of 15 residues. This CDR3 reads CASSTTGLSYNEQFF. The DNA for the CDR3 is TGTGCCAGCAGCACTACAGGGCTGTCGTACAATGAGCAGTTCTTC.

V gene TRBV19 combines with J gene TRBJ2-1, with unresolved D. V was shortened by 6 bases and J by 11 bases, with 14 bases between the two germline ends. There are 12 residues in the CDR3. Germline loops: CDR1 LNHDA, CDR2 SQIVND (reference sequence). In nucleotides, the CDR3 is TGTGCCAGTAGGGCCGACCCCAAGAAGCAGTTCTTC. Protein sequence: CASRADPKKQFF.

The CDR3 loop is CASSPGGGASYEQYF. The DNA of the CDR3 is TGTGCCAGCAGCCCCGGGGGGGGAGCGTCCTACGAGCAGTACTTC. The chain employs TRBV28 and TRBJ2-7, with 8 bases that match TRBD2. Trimming removed 6 bases from V and 1 base from J; junction bases left unmatched: 8. The germline V gene has CDR1 MDHEN and CDR2 SYDVKM. The CDR3 extends over 15 amino acids.

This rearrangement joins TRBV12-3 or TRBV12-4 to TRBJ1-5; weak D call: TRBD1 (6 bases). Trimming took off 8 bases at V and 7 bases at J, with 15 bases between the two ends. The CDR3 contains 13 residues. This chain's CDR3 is CASGEGVEQPQHF. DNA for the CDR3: TGTGCCAGCGGGGAGGGGGTTGAACAGCCCCAGCATTTT.

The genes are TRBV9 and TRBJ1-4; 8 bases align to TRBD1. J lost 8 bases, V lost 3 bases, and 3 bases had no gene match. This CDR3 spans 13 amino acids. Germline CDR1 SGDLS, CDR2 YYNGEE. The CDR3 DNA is TGTGCCAGCAGCGCGACAGGGGAGGAAAAACTGTTTTTT. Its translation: CASSATGEEKLFF.

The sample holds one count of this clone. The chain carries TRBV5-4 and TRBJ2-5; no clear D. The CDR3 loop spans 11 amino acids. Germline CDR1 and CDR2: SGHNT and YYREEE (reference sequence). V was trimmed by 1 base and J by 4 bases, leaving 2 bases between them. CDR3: CASSLRETQYF. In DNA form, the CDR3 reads TGTGCCAGCAGCTTGAGAGAGACCCAGTACTTC.